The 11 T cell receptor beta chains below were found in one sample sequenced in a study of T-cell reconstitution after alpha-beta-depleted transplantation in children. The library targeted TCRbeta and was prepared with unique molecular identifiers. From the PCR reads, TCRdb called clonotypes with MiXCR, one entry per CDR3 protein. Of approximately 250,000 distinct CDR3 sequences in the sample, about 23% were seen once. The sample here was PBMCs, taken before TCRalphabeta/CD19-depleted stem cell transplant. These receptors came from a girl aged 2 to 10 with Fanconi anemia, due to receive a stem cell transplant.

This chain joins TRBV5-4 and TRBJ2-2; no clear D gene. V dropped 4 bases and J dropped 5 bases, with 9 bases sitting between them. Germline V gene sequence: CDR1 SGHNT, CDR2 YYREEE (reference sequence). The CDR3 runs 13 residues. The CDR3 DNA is TGTGCCAGCAGCCTCCATGGGACCGGGGAGCTGTTTTTT. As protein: CASSLHGTGELFF.

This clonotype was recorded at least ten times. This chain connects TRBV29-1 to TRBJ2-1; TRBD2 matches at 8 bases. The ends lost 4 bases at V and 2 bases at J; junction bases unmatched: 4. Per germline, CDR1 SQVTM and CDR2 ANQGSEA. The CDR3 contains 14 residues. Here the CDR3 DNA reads TGCAGCGTTGTTGGTAGCGGGACCTACAATGAGCAGTTCTTC. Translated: CSVVGSGTYNEQFF.

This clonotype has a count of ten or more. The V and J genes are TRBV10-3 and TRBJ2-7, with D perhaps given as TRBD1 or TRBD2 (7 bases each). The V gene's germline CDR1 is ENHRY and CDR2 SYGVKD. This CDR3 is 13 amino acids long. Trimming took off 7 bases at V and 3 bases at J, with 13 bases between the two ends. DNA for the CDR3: TGTGCCATCAAAGCCAGGGGGGGCTACGAGCAGTACTTC. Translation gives CAIKARGGYEQYF.

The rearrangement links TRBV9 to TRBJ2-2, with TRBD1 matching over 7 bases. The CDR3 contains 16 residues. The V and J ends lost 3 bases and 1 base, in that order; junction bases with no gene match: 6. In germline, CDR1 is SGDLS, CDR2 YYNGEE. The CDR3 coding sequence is TGTGCCAGCAGCGCCCAGGACAGGTGGAACACCGGGGAGCTGTTTTTT. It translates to CASSAQDRWNTGELFF.

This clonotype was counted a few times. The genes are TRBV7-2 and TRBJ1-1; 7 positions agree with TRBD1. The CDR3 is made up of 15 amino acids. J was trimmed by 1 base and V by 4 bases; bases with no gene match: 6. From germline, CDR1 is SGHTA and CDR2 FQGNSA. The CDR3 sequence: CASSYSTGQNTEAFF. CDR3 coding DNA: TGTGCCAGCAGCTACTCGACAGGGCAGAACACTGAAGCTTTCTTT.

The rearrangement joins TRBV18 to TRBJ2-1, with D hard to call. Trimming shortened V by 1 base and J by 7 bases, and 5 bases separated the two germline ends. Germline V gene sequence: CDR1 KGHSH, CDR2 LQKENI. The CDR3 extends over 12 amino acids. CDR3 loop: CASSPLGNEQFF. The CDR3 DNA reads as TGTGCCAGCTCACCACTAGGAAATGAGCAGTTCTTC.

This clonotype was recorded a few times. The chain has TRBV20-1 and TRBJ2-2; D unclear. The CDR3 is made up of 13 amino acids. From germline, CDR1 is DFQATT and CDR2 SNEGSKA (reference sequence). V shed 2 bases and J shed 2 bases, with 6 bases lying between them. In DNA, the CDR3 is TGCAGTGCTAGATTGCATAACACCGGGGAGCTGTTTTTT. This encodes CSARLHNTGELFF.

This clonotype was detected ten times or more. The CDR3 nucleotides read TGTGCCATCGCCCGGCTTTACAGACTAGCGGGATCAGATACGCAGTATTTT. This encodes CAIARLYRLAGSDTQYF. The rearrangement links TRBV10-3 to TRBJ2-3; 11 positions agree with TRBD2. Trimming took 8 bases from V and 4 from J; bases not matched to a gene: 14. CDR1 and CDR2 from the germline V gene are ENHRY and SYGVKD. The CDR3 runs to 17 residues.

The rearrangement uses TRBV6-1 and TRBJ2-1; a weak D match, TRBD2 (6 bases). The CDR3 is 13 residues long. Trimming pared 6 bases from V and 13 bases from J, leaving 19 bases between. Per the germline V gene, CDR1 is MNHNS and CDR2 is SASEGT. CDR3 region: CASSVGAGRSQFF. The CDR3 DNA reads TGTGCCAGCAGCGTAGGGGCGGGGAGGAGCCAGTTCTTC.

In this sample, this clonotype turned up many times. The CDR3 bases are TGCAGCGTTAGGGGGGGCCCCTCCTACGAGCAGTACTTC. As protein: CSVRGGPSYEQYF. The chain joins TRBV29-1 to TRBJ2-7; a weak D match, TRBD2 (7 bases). Per germline, CDR1 SQVTM and CDR2 ANQGSEA. The CDR3 is 13 residues long. V lost 5 bases and J 0 bases, leaving 11 bases between the germline ends.

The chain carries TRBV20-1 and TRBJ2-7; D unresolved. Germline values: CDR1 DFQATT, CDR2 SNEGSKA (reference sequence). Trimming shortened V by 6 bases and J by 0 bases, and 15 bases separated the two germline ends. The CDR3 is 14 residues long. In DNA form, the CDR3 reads TGCAGTGCGATTAATCCCAATAGCTCCTACGAGCAGTACTTC. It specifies CSAINPNSSYEQYF.